A selection of T cell receptor beta chains follows, all from one sample in a study of T-cell memory formation after mild COVID-19. TCRdb re-called the 5' RACE reads with MiXCR, one entry per CDR3 protein. The sample carries over 350,000 distinct CDR3 sequences, 20% to 25% recorded once. Source material: PBMCs or a T cell subset sorted from them (not recorded which). These receptors originate from an adult woman who had mild COVID-19 (a few samples of this study predate the infection). Cell type and time point are not known. The conserved cysteine and the conserved F or W are not part of the CDR3 here.

v_call	j_call	cdr3_aa
TRBV27	TRBJ1-6	ASSSAGRWGSPLH
TRBV20-1	TRBJ2-3	SANLQGAGTDTQY
TRBV5-1	TRBJ1-4	ASSYTGGPNEKLF
TRBV4-3	TRBJ2-1	ASSPGLAPRDEQF
TRBV6-5	TRBJ2-2	ASSYRPSGDGELF
TRBV18	TRBJ2-1	ASSPVRESQDEQF
TRBV5-1	TRBJ2-1	ASSFRGGYNEQF
TRBV20-1	TRBJ2-7	SAREGTDFYEQY
TRBV12-3/TRBV12-4	TRBJ1-1	ASSLGQEKAF
TRBV5-1	TRBJ1-2	ASSPGTVPYGYT
TRBV6-1	TRBJ1-4	ASRSALSGVTNEKLF
TRBV7-2	TRBJ2-7	ASSPTAGNEQY
TRBV7-3	TRBJ2-1	ASSDYTSGRSNEQL
TRBV13	TRBJ2-3	ASSNRDSPTQY
TRBV5-1	TRBJ1-1	ASSFMDTEAF